This TCR beta chain was sequenced for a study of shared clonotypes between healthy human individuals. Notes on the study in general: Clonotypes which were not shared had lower generation probabilities than clonotypes that all four donors shared. Naive subsets usually exceeded memory subsets in estimated richness.

For this clone: The antigen is undetermined.

V lost 2 bases and J lost 6; bases outside the gene matches: 10. In germline, CDR1 is MNHEY, CDR2 SMNVEV (reference sequence). This CDR3 comprises 17 residues. The table came from immunoSEQ multiplex PCR; TCRdb's copy has only in-frame clones and leaves some out. Of about 1.9 million clones in the sample, roughly 95% are singletons; the top ten hold more than 1.5%. Positive CCR7 selection of CD45RO-negative cells yielded the naive CD8 cells, and terminally differentiated effector memory CD45RA+ cells were excluded. The specimen sequenced was naive CD8+ T cells from PBMCs. V and J are TRBV27 and TRBJ2-1; 10 bases are shared with TRBD2. The receptor was derived from a man younger than 30 in good health. Some clones in this sample may be carry-over from other donors' samples. The CDR3 spells CASSLQLAGLISNEQFF. DNA of the CDR3: TGTGCCAGCAGTTTACAACTAGCGGGACTTATTAGCAATGAGCAGTTCTTC.